The rows below give T cell receptor beta chains drawn from one sample of a study of cytomegalovirus exposure and HLA in healthy donors. Libraries were prepared by immunoSEQ multiplex PCR; TCRdb keeps only in-frame clonotypes and omits some of them. The data hold some 56,000 clones, with about 92% observed a single time. Specimen: PBMCs. These receptors came from a man aged 18 to 30 in good health and CMV-seronegative. Each CDR3 is given with its conserved first and last residue. A D gene is named only where the DNA matches it firmly. A row's size may be missing; if present it is once, few, many or a size class.

V gene: TRBV27
J gene: TRBJ1-1
clone size: -
D gene: -
CDR3 length: 14
CDR3 protein: CASSSGMTNTEAFF
CDR3 DNA: TGTGCCAGCAGTTCGGGAATGACGAACACTGAAGCTTTCTTT

V gene: TRBV18
J gene: TRBJ2-7
clone size: -
D gene: -
CDR3 length: 13
CDR3 protein: CASSNTASYEQYF
CDR3 DNA: TGTGCCAGCTCAAATACAGCTTCCTACGAGCAGTACTTC

V gene: TRBV19
J gene: TRBJ2-1
clone size: -
D gene: -
CDR3 length: 12
CDR3 protein: CASSIEEGVQFF
CDR3 DNA: TGTGCCAGTAGTATAGAGGAAGGGGTGCAGTTCTTC

V gene: TRBV4-2
J gene: TRBJ2-7
clone size: once
D gene: -
CDR3 length: 15
CDR3 protein: CASSQEQTGVYEQYF
CDR3 DNA: TGTGCCAGCAGCCAAGAGCAGACAGGAGTCTACGAGCAGTACTTC

V gene: TRBV5-6
J gene: TRBJ2-5
clone size: once
D gene: -
CDR3 length: 13
CDR3 protein: CASSLEGSETQYF
CDR3 DNA: TGTGCCAGCAGCTTGGAGGGTAGCGAAACCCAGTACTTC

V gene: TRBV19
J gene: TRBJ2-2
clone size: -
D gene: -
CDR3 length: 14
CDR3 protein: CASSIDLLIGELFF
CDR3 DNA: TGTGCCAGTAGTATAGATCTACTTATCGGGGAGCTGTTTTTT

V gene: TRBV7-8
J gene: TRBJ2-1
clone size: once
D gene: -
CDR3 length: 18
CDR3 protein: CASSLGSLGDSIYNEQFF
CDR3 DNA: TGTGCCAGCAGTTTAGGATCCCTGGGGGACTCTATCTACAATGAGCAGTTCTTC

V gene: TRBV25-1
J gene: TRBJ2-1
clone size: -
D gene: -
CDR3 length: 12
CDR3 protein: CASSPGEVEQFF
CDR3 DNA: TGTGCCAGCAGTCCGGGAGAGGTTGAGCAGTTCTTC

V gene: TRBV4-2
J gene: TRBJ2-3
clone size: -
D gene: -
CDR3 length: 18
CDR3 protein: CASSQAASGRTHGDTQYF
CDR3 DNA: TGTGCCAGCAGCCAAGCTGCATCGGGGAGGACTCACGGAGATACGCAGTATTTT

V gene: TRBV7-3
J gene: TRBJ2-7
clone size: -
D gene: TRBD1
CDR3 length: 12
CDR3 protein: CASSGQGSEQYF
CDR3 DNA: TGTGCCAGCAGCGGACAGGGGAGCGAGCAGTACTTC

V gene: TRBV7-2
J gene: TRBJ2-2
clone size: -
D gene: -
CDR3 length: 16
CDR3 protein: CASSLESAANTGELFF
CDR3 DNA: TGTGCCAGCAGCTTAGAGTCGGCGGCGAACACCGGGGAGCTGTTTTTT

V gene: TRBV12-5
J gene: TRBJ1-2
clone size: -
D gene: TRBD1
CDR3 length: 15
CDR3 protein: CASGVRDRGLYGYTF
CDR3 DNA: TGTGCTAGTGGTGTCCGGGACAGGGGGCTCTATGGCTACACCTTC

V gene: TRBV10-2
J gene: TRBJ2-5
clone size: -
D gene: -
CDR3 length: 13
CDR3 protein: CASSLGALETQYF
CDR3 DNA: TGCGCCAGCAGTCTGGGGGCCCTAGAGACCCAGTACTTC

V gene: TRBV10-1
J gene: TRBJ1-4
clone size: -
D gene: TRBD1
CDR3 length: 15
CDR3 protein: CASSEDRGGNEKLFF
CDR3 DNA: TGCGCCAGCAGCGAGGACAGGGGTGGTAATGAAAAACTGTTTTTT

V gene: TRBV5-1
J gene: TRBJ2-4
clone size: -
D gene: -
CDR3 length: 12
CDR3 protein: CASSFEGNIQYF
CDR3 DNA: TGCGCCAGCAGCTTCGAGGGAAACATTCAGTACTTC

V gene: TRBV7-2
J gene: TRBJ2-7
clone size: -
D gene: -
CDR3 length: 12
CDR3 protein: CASSLGPREQYF
CDR3 DNA: TGTGCCAGCAGCTTAGGACCGAGGGAGCAGTACTTC

V gene: TRBV18
J gene: TRBJ2-7
clone size: -
D gene: TRBD1
CDR3 length: 14
CDR3 protein: CASSPGQGSHEQYF
CDR3 DNA: TGTGCCAGCTCACCGGGACAGGGTAGCCACGAGCAGTACTTC

V gene: TRBV7-6
J gene: TRBJ2-7
clone size: -
D gene: -
CDR3 length: 14
CDR3 protein: CASSPTGFTYEQYF
CDR3 DNA: TGTGCCAGCAGCCCAACAGGATTCACCTACGAGCAGTACTTC

V gene: TRBV7-2
J gene: TRBJ1-1
clone size: -
D gene: TRBD1
CDR3 length: 15
CDR3 protein: CASSWGQGGYTEAFF
CDR3 DNA: TGTGCCAGCAGCTGGGGACAGGGGGGTTACACTGAAGCTTTCTTT

V gene: TRBV1
J gene: TRBJ2-7
clone size: -
D gene: -
CDR3 length: 15
CDR3 protein: CTSSQVGRPVYEQYF
CDR3 DNA: TGCACCAGCAGCCAAGTGGGCCGCCCGGTATACGAGCAGTACTTC

V gene: TRBV5-1
J gene: TRBJ2-1
clone size: -
D gene: -
CDR3 length: 14
CDR3 protein: CASSLNGEYNEQFF
CDR3 DNA: TGCGCCAGCAGCCTGAACGGGGAATACAATGAGCAGTTCTTC

V gene: TRBV7-3
J gene: TRBJ2-2
clone size: -
D gene: -
CDR3 length: 17
CDR3 protein: CASSLVFSAPNTGELFF
CDR3 DNA: TGTGCCAGCAGCTTAGTTTTTAGCGCACCGAACACCGGGGAGCTGTTTTTT

V gene: TRBV5-1
J gene: TRBJ1-2
clone size: few
D gene: TRBD1
CDR3 length: 15
CDR3 protein: CASSLSGRGNYGYTF
CDR3 DNA: TGCGCCAGCAGCTTGTCCGGCAGGGGGAACTATGGCTACACCTTC

V gene: TRBV7-9
J gene: TRBJ2-1
clone size: -
D gene: TRBD2
CDR3 length: 17
CDR3 protein: CASSLRLGLADYNEQFF
CDR3 DNA: TGTGCCAGCAGCTTAAGGCTGGGACTAGCGGACTACAATGAGCAGTTCTTC

V gene: TRBV5-1
J gene: TRBJ2-3
clone size: -
D gene: TRBD1
CDR3 length: 16
CDR3 protein: CASSSSWTGTTDTQYF
CDR3 DNA: TGCGCCAGCAGCTCTTCATGGACAGGGACAACAGATACGCAGTATTTT

V gene: TRBV5-1
J gene: TRBJ2-1
clone size: -
D gene: -
CDR3 length: 15
CDR3 protein: CASSLGGSSYNEQFF
CDR3 DNA: TGCGCCAGCAGCTTGGGGGGCAGCTCCTACAATGAGCAGTTCTTC

V gene: TRBV18
J gene: TRBJ2-7
clone size: few
D gene: TRBD2
CDR3 length: 16
CDR3 protein: CASSPGLAGVGSEQYF
CDR3 DNA: TGTGCCAGCTCACCTGGACTAGCGGGAGTGGGAAGCGAGCAGTACTTC